A single sample is the source of the 5 T cell receptor beta chains below, sequenced in a study of cytomegalovirus exposure and HLA in healthy donors. With 60 Vbeta and 13 Jbeta primers, the PCR was carried out. Method: immunoSEQ multiplex PCR; TCRdb's copy keeps in-frame clones and lacks some. The sample has 85,000 to 120,000 clones, 60% to 80% seen once. Input material: PBMCs. The receptor source for this set is a male donor in good health and CMV-seropositive.

The genes are TRBV5-8 and TRBJ2-3; D perhaps matches TRBD1 (6 bases). Germline values: CDR1 SGHTS, CDR2 YDEGEE. The V gene lost 5 bases and the J gene lost 5 bases, with 9 bases spanning the gap. CDR3 length: 12 residues. For the CDR3, the DNA is TGTGCCAGCAGGGGGGCTGGAGATACGCAGTATTTT. This gives the protein CASRGAGDTQYF. Full variable domain (rest looked up from reference TRBV5-8 and TRBJ2-3): EAGVTQSPTHLIKTRGQQATLRCSPISGHTSVYWYQQALGLGLQFLLWYDEGEERNRGNFPPRFSGRQFPNYSSELNVNALELEDSALYLCASRGAGDTQYFGPGTRLTVL.

This sequence joins TRBV5-1 and TRBJ2-1; possibly TRBD2 for D (6 bases). Deletions cut 4 bases from V and 5 bases from J, with 13 bases between. From germline, CDR1 is SGHRS and CDR2 YFSETQ. This CDR3 has 14 residues. The CDR3: CASSPGTSHNEQFF. CDR3 sequence (DNA): TGCGCCAGCAGCCCAGGAACTAGCCACAATGAGCAGTTCTTC.

This clone was detected only once. The J gene is TRBJ2-3, the V gene TRBV7-6, with 7 bases lining up with TRBD2. This CDR3 spans 14 amino acids. The trim removed 5 bases at V and 2 bases at J, leaving 4 bases unmatched. Germline V lookup: CDR1 SGHVS, CDR2 FNYEAQ. In DNA, the CDR3 is TGTGCCAGCAGCGACCGGGACTACACAGATACGCAGTATTTT. This translates into CASSDRDYTDTQYF.

This chain joins TRBV27 and TRBJ1-1, with unresolved D. This CDR3 spans 13 amino acids. CDR1 and CDR2 (germline): MNHEY, SMNVEV (reference sequence). Between the trimmed V and J ends, which lost 6 bases and 0 bases, there was a span of 8 bases. The CDR3 sequence: CASRLNLNTEAFF. In DNA, the CDR3 is TGTGCCAGCAGGCTAAATTTGAACACTGAAGCTTTCTTT.

The rearrangement uses TRBV30 and TRBJ1-1, with a weak D call TRBD1 (6 bases). The CDR3 has 13 residues. In germline, CDR1 is GTSNPN, CDR2 SVGIG (reference sequence). The CDR3 is CARAQGTNTEAFF. The CDR3 nucleotides are TGTGCTCGCGCCCAGGGGACAAACACTGAAGCTTTCTTT.